This TCR beta chain was documented in a study of T cell repertoires in cytomegalovirus infection (dated by TCRdb to the late 2010s). Describing the broader study: Recently identified HLA-C-restricted CMV epitopes, whose presentation resists viral immunomodulation, were targeted by peptide stimulations together with well-studied HLA-B-restricted epitopes. Because public TCR beta signatures pointed to carriage of CMV infection together with the matching HLA type, the HLA type of each donor mattered for the analysis.

Findings and caveats that apply to the study as a whole: In the ex vivo response, HLA-C-restricted CMV-specific TCR beta clonotypes were dominant, and in two of eight donors the single most frequent clonotype came from this HLA-C-restricted group. In both this cohort and an independent cohort of some 370 donors, the cumulative frequency of public TCR beta family members distinguished carriers of CMV infection plus the relevant HLA type.

Instrument on record: Illumina HiSeq 1500. The public reads were quality trimmed at Q25 with fastp and then assembled into clones with MiXCR by TCRdb, keeping productive beta chains. Each record represents a unique CDR3 protein, reported with the most common genes and DNA among its rows. Counted in this sample were over 100,000 distinct CDR3 sequences; 25% to 30% of them appeared once. 80% to 85% of the sample rests with the top ten. This clonotype has just one count. It lacks a known antigen. It has no much larger one-base neighbor in the sample; base qualities were not kept. On its own, one read is weak support. This specimen's treatment or condition label, per the study, means: in vitro stimulation with specific CMV peptide epitopes to enrich CMV-specific T cells. V gives up 11 bases and J gives up 6 bases, and the segment between their germline ends measures 14 bases. The germline V gene yields ENHRY for CDR1 and SYGVKD for CDR2. Counted from cysteine to phenylalanine, this CDR3 has 12 amino acids. Only the CDR3 DNA is retained, 36 bases long and in frame from the first base.

This clonotype was sampled from a human donor in good health (CMV status not recorded). Some clones in this sample may be carry-over from other donors' samples. The material sequenced was CD8+ T cells from cultured PBMCs, taken from culture after CMV antigen stimulation. Rearrangement joined TRBV10-3 to TRBJ2-1, and perhaps TRBD2 as D gene, on 6 matching bases. The nucleotide sequence is TGTGCCTCAGGAGGGCGCCTCAATGAGCAGTTCTTC. Translated, it gives CASGGRLNEQFF.